These 23 T cell receptor beta chains were sequenced from one sample in a study of early T cells in non-severe SARS-CoV-2 infection (dated by TCRdb to 2020 to 2023). Library generation was performed with 5' RACE. The sample was run on a NextSeq 500. In TCRdb, the public reads were trimmed at Q25 with fastp and aligned with MiXCR, with productive beta chains retained. A single entry per CDR3 protein holds the most common genes and DNA from its merged rows. The sample table contains about 55,000 distinct CDR3 sequences; only one count was recorded for less than 15% of them. The top ten clones comprise approximately 8.5% of the sample. The sample consisted of whole blood, taken at baseline. The receptors stem from an adult who was a healthcare worker with PCR-confirmed SARS-CoV-2 infection or an uninfected control (not recorded which).

This clonotype came up a few times. The CDR3 region has the DNA TGTGCCAGCAGTCCCGGGACGAACACTGAAGCTTTCTTT. Translating gives CASSPGTNTEAFF. The rearrangement links TRBV12-3 or TRBV12-4 to TRBJ1-1, with TRBD1 as a possible D gene (5 bases). Trimming took off 5 bases at V and 1 base at J, with 8 bases between the two ends. This CDR3 contains 13 residues.

The J gene is TRBJ2-1, the V gene TRBV7-6; TRBD2 matches 7 bases. The V gene end was trimmed by 5 bases and the J gene end by 4 bases; junction bases not matched to a gene: 8. Germline V gene sequence: CDR1 SGHVS, CDR2 FNYEAQ. The CDR3 runs to 15 residues. DNA of the CDR3: TGTGCCAGCAGCCCAACAAGCGGGGCATACAATGAGCAGTTCTTC. It specifies CASSPTSGAYNEQFF.

This clonotype turned up a few times. The V call is TRBV5-1, the J call TRBJ2-7, with a tentative D call TRBD2 (6 bases). The germline V gene has CDR1 SGHRS and CDR2 YFSETQ. The CDR3 has 14 amino acids. Trimming removed 8 bases at V and 0 bases at J, with 15 bases between. CDR3 loop: CASNRDWSSYEQYF. DNA of the CDR3: TGCGCCAGTAACCGGGACTGGAGCTCCTACGAGCAGTACTTC. Full variable domain (outside the CDR3, taken from reference TRBV5-1 and TRBJ2-7): KAGVTQTPRYLIKTRGQQVTLSCSPISGHRSVSWYQQTPGQGLQFLFEYFSETQRNKGNFPGRFSGRQFSNSRSEMNVSTLELGDSALYLCASNRDWSSYEQYFGPGTRLTVT.

This clonotype was detected many times. This chain joins TRBV20-1 and TRBJ1-3, with D possibly TRBD1 on 6 matching bases. Trimming stripped 3 bases from V and 2 bases from J, with 17 bases between. CDR3 length: 16 residues. The germline V gene encodes CDR1 DFQATT and CDR2 SNEGSKA (reference sequence). The DNA for the CDR3 is TGCAGTGCTAGGTTTCCACTCTCAGGGGCTGGAAACACCATATATTTT. Translation gives CSARFPLSGAGNTIYF.

At least ten counts were recorded for this clonotype. The chain carries TRBV4-3 and TRBJ1-2; TRBD1 agrees at 9 bases. V lost 1 base to trimming and J lost 6 bases; unmatched junction nucleotides: 0. CDR3 length: 13 residues. The V gene's germline CDR1 is LGHNA and CDR2 YSLEER. CDR3 sequence reads: CASSQGTGDGYTF. DNA of the CDR3: TGCGCCAGCAGCCAAGGGACAGGGGATGGCTACACCTTC.

This chain uses TRBV5-1 with TRBJ2-7; 8 bases line up with TRBD1. There are 13 residues in the CDR3. Trimming cost V 4 bases and J 6 bases; bases outside gene matches: 6. Germline CDR1 SGHRS, CDR2 YFSETQ. CDR3 sequence: CASSAETGGEQYF. CDR3 nucleotide sequence: TGCGCCAGCAGCGCAGAAACAGGGGGCGAGCAGTACTTC. Full variable domain (rest looked up from reference TRBV5-1 and TRBJ2-7): KAGVTQTPRYLIKTRGQQVTLSCSPISGHRSVSWYQQTPGQGLQFLFEYFSETQRNKGNFPGRFSGRQFSNSRSEMNVSTLELGDSALYLCASSAETGGEQYFGPGTRLTVT.

The rearrangement links TRBV28 to TRBJ2-3; 10 bases fit TRBD2. CDR1 and CDR2 (germline): MDHEN, SYDVKM. V gave up 6 bases and J gave up 9 bases; unmatched junction bases: 12. The CDR3 covers 15 residues. CDR3 sequence reads: CASRLAGASLRTQYF. Written as DNA, the CDR3 is TGTGCCAGCAGGCTAGCGGGAGCGTCACTACGGACGCAGTATTTT.

This chain connects TRBV2 to TRBJ2-7; tentatively, D is TRBD1 (6 bases). Trimming pared 8 bases from V and 2 bases from J, leaving 10 bases between. Germline assignment: CDR1 SNHLY and CDR2 FYNNEI. This CDR3 has 12 amino acids. In nucleotides, the CDR3 is TGTGCCAGCCAACAGGGCCCCTACGAGCAGTACTTC. The encoded protein is CASQQGPYEQYF.

This clonotype was counted at least ten times. The J gene is TRBJ2-5, the V gene TRBV4-1; 7 nucleotides match TRBD2. This CDR3 contains 14 residues. Germline assignment: CDR1 MGHRA and CDR2 YSYEKL. V lost 0 bases, J lost 7 bases, and 5 bases stayed unmatched. The CDR3 DNA is TGCGCCAGCAGCCAAGATTGGGGGGGTGGGACCCAGTACTTC. Its protein product is CASSQDWGGGTQYF.

This clonotype was seen more than once but under ten times. J is TRBJ1-2 and V is TRBV7-2; a possible D gene is TRBD1 (6 bases). The V gene lost 2 bases and the J gene lost 6 bases, with 13 bases spanning the gap. The CDR3 sequence is 14 residues long. Germline values: CDR1 SGHTA, CDR2 FQGNSA. This chain's CDR3 is CASSLLGGDDGYTF. CDR3 sequence (DNA): TGTGCCAGCAGCTTATTGGGGGGCGATGATGGCTACACCTTC.

The chain links TRBV29-1 to TRBJ2-7; tentative D call: TRBD1 (5 bases). Germline CDR1 and CDR2: SQVTM and ANQGSEA. The CDR3 runs 11 residues. V was cut by 7 bases and J by 4 bases, with 11 bases left in between. The CDR3 is CSATTDYEQYF. The CDR3 DNA is TGCAGCGCCACGACAGATTACGAGCAGTACTTC.

V gene TRBV29-1 combines with J gene TRBJ2-7; D not resolved. The CDR3 is made up of 12 amino acids. CDR1 is SQVTM, CDR2 ANQGSEA, per germline. V was clipped by 4 bases and J by 1 base, with 8 bases between them. The CDR3 sequence: CSVVDPSYEQYF. Written as DNA, the CDR3 is TGCAGCGTTGTCGATCCTTCCTACGAGCAGTACTTC.

This clonotype was seen ten or more times. The chain joins TRBV9 to TRBJ1-1; D uncertain. The germline CDR1 and CDR2 sequences are SGDLS and YYNGEE. The CDR3 contains 13 residues. V was clipped by 1 base and J by 4 bases, with 8 bases between them. CDR3 amino acids: CASSVPKPTEAFF. CDR3 nucleotides: TGTGCCAGCAGCGTACCGAAACCCACTGAAGCTTTCTTT.

The chain joins TRBV7-9 to TRBJ2-4, with 10 bases that match TRBD1. This CDR3 contains 13 residues. Germline CDR1 reads SEHNR; CDR2 reads FQNEAQ (reference sequence). Trimming took 4 bases from V and 10 from J; bases not matched to a gene: 4. In DNA, the CDR3 is TGTGCCAGCAGCTCAGGACAGGGGGTGATTCAGTACTTC. This codes for CASSSGQGVIQYF. Using reference TRBV7-9 and TRBJ2-4 for the parts outside the CDR3, the full variable domain is DTGVSQNPRHKITKRGQNVTFRCDPISEHNRLYWYRQTLGQGPEFLTYFQNEAQLEKSRLLSDRFSAERPKGSFSTLEIQRTEQGDSAMYLCASSSGQGVIQYFGAGTRLSVL.

The chain combines TRBV24-1 with TRBJ1-5; D not certain. The V end was cut by 4 bases, the J end by 4 bases, with 10 bases between. This CDR3 is 14 amino acids long. The germline CDR1 and CDR2 sequences are KGHDR and SFDVKD. CDR3 nucleotides: TGTGCCACCAGTGACCACCTTACGAATCAGCCCCAGCATTTT. Protein sequence: CATSDHLTNQPQHF.

In its sample, this clonotype was seen many times. This chain links TRBV10-3 with TRBJ2-7; TRBD2 aligns across 11 bases. V lost 7 bases and J lost 2; bases outside the gene matches: 1. The length of the CDR3 is 13 residues. Germline V lookup: CDR1 ENHRY, CDR2 SYGVKD. CDR3 residues: CAITTSGAYEQYF. DNA for the CDR3: TGTGCCATCACGACTAGCGGGGCCTACGAGCAGTACTTC.

This chain connects TRBV12-3 or TRBV12-4 to TRBJ1-4; D call uncertain. Between the trimmed V and J ends, which lost 3 bases and 8 bases, there was a span of 25 bases. The CDR3 length is 18 residues. In DNA form, the CDR3 reads TGTGCCAGCAGTTTGGAGAGTCTGGAGAGTCTATGGGAAGAAAAACTGTTTTTT. As protein: CASSLESLESLWEEKLFF.

On this clonotype itself: The CDR3 does not close with the conserved phenylalanine or tryptophan, likely indicating a read error. V is TRBV9 and J is TRBJ1-2, with D possibly being TRBD1 (5 bases). V lost 2 bases to trimming and J lost 7 bases, with 18 bases between them. The CDR3 consists of 15 residues. Germline lookup yields CDR1 SGDLS and CDR2 YYNGEE. The CDR3 nucleotides are TGTGCCAGCAGCGTTCTAGGGGCCGGGCTATCTGGCTACACCTGC. Its protein product is CASSVLGAGLSGYTC.

In its sample, this clonotype was seen many times. The gene calls are TRBV20-1 and TRBJ1-1; 10 bases fit TRBD1. CDR1 and CDR2 (germline): DFQATT, SNEGSKA (reference sequence). Trimming cost V 6 bases and J 0 bases; bases outside gene matches: 10. There are 16 residues in the CDR3. The CDR3 DNA is TGCAGTGCCTACGACAGGGGGCTCATAGTGAACACTGAAGCTTTCTTT. Amino acids: CSAYDRGLIVNTEAFF.

The CDR3 spells CASSQGFSYNEQFF. The CDR3 bases are TGCGCCAGCAGCCAAGGGTTTTCCTACAATGAGCAGTTCTTC. V usage is TRBV4-3 and J usage is TRBJ2-1, with no clear D. The CDR3 is made up of 14 amino acids. Germline V gene lookup returns CDR1 LGHNA and CDR2 YSLEER. The ends were cut back, 1 base at V and 1 base at J, with 5 bases in the middle.

This clonotype was seen a handful of times. V and J are TRBV7-9 and TRBJ2-7; 9 nucleotides align to TRBD1. The V segment lost 3 bases and the J segment 2 bases; nucleotides outside the gene matches: 14. CDR1 is SEHNR and CDR2 is FQNEAQ in the germline V gene (reference sequence). CDR3 length: 18 amino acids. This CDR3 is CASSLKKSEGQGPYEQYF. CDR3 coding DNA: TGTGCCAGCAGCTTGAAAAAGTCCGAGGGACAGGGTCCCTACGAGCAGTACTTC.

The V gene is TRBV2, the J gene TRBJ1-1; D not certain. This CDR3 comprises 15 residues. Trimming pared 4 bases from V and 0 bases from J, leaving 12 bases between. Per the germline V gene, CDR1 is SNHLY and CDR2 is FYNNEI. This CDR3 reads CASSGRRLMNTEAFF. CDR3 DNA: TGTGCCAGCAGTGGGCGGCGTTTAATGAACACTGAAGCTTTCTTT.

This clonotype was seen only once. A clone one base away is much larger, so this may be a read error. The chain combines TRBV27 with TRBJ2-7; D is possibly TRBD1 (6 bases). V was shortened by 3 bases and J by 3 bases, with 9 bases between the two germline ends. Germline lookup yields CDR1 MNHEY and CDR2 SMNVEV (reference sequence). This CDR3 contains 13 residues. CDR3 sequence reads: CASSFQGNYEQYF. In nucleotides, the CDR3 is TGTGCCAGCAGTTTTCAGGGGAACTACGAGCAGTACTTC.